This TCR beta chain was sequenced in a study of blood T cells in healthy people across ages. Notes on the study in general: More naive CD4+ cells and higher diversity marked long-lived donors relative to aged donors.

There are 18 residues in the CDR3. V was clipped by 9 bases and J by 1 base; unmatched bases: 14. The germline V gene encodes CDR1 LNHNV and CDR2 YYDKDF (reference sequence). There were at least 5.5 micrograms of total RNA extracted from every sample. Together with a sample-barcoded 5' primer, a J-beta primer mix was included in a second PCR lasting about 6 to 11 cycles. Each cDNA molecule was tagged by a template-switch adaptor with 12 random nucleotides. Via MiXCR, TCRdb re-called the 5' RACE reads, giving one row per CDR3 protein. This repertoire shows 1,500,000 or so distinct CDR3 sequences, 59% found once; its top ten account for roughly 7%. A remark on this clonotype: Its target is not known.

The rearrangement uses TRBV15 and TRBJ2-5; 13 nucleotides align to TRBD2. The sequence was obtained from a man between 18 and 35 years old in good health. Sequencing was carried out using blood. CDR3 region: CATSPGLAGESPQETQYF. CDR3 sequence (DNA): TGTGCCACTTCACCCGGACTAGCGGGAGAGAGTCCCCAAGAGACCCAGTACTTC.